Described below is a single T cell receptor beta chain sequence and its context. Its antigen is not known. This entry comes from a study of T cell responses to AZD1222 COVID-19 vaccine. Study conclusions and caveats: It was only after the peak T cell response that any repertoires were sampled.

CDR1 is LNHDA, CDR2 SQIVND, per germline (reference sequence). Trimming shortened V by 3 bases and J by 3 bases, and 9 bases separated the two germline ends. The CDR3 totals 14 residues. The table came from immunoSEQ multiplex PCR; TCRdb's copy has only in-frame clones and leaves some out. The sample has about 140,000 clones, 89% seen once. Material: peripheral blood, obtained on day 0 of AZD1222 vaccination. The sequence was obtained from an adult in good health. The J gene is TRBJ1-5, the V gene TRBV19; no definite D call. CDR3 region: CASSIYSSNQPQHF. CDR3 in DNA: TGTGCCAGTAGTATCTACAGTTCCAATCAGCCCCAGCATTTT.